The sequence of this T cell receptor beta chain was determined in a study of metastatic and nonmetastatic thyroid tumors. None of the patients had undergone any treatment ahead of thyroid surgery. Notes on this clone: The antigen is undetermined.

Per the original methods: Researchers built a distant-metastasis classifier for papillary thyroid cancer that drew on CDR3 differences across clinicopathological groups. TCRdb re-called the PCR reads with MiXCR. TCRdb's processing, not the authors', yielded these V and J calls. Of 25,000 to 30,000 clones detected, approximately 3.7% appear once; the ten largest clones hold around 2.9%. Germline V gene data show CDR1 as KGHSH and CDR2 as LQKENI. CDR3 length: 17 amino acids. Germline trimming cut 6 bases from V and 0 bases from J; bases unmatched to any gene: 13. General study findings and limits: It was reported that TCR beta diversity was significantly higher in malignant thyroid tumors than benign nodules, in blood and tumor.

Sequences were obtained from blood. This clonotype originated in a male donor with papillary thyroid cancer or a benign thyroid nodule (not recorded which). Some clones in this sample may be carry-over from other donors' samples. V gene TRBV18 combines with J gene TRBJ1-2, with 7 bases identical to TRBD1. The CDR3 coding sequence is TGTGCCAGCTCCCGGGGGTGGACAGGACAACCTAACTATGGCTACACCTTC. Encoded protein: CASSRGWTGQPNYGYTF.